This T cell receptor (beta chain) was retrieved from a study of metastatic and nonmetastatic thyroid tumors. Study in general: Peripheral blood and tumor or nodule samples from malignant and benign thyroid patients were compared.

Study outcomes and limitations: The reported finding was significantly higher TCR beta diversity in malignant thyroid tumors relative to benign nodules, in blood and tumor.

No treatment of any kind had been given to any patient before thyroid surgery. Through MiXCR, TCRdb re-clonotyped the PCR reads. The data hold around 15,000 clones, with 33% observed a single time. Germline V gene lookup returns CDR1 SGHRS and CDR2 YFSETQ. The CDR3 runs 14 residues. Deletions cut 8 bases from V and 4 bases from J, with 17 bases between. This clone was counted ten times or more. As yet, its antigen is unknown. The TCR originated in a male donor with papillary thyroid cancer or a benign thyroid nodule (not recorded which). Some clones in this sample may be carry-over from other donors' samples. The source material was tumor tissue. The chain combines TRBV5-1 with TRBJ2-3; D might be TRBD1 (6 bases). The CDR3: CASTDSEPPDTQYF. DNA for the CDR3: TGCGCCAGTACGGACAGCGAACCTCCAGATACGCAGTATTTT.